This T cell receptor beta chain appears in the sequencing data of a study of regulatory T cells in long-lasting Graves disease. Regarding the study as a whole: TRBV28, TRBJ1-2 and TRBJ2-5 were segments that persistent disease favored. Persistent Graves' patients showed reduced TCR diversity versus newly diagnosed patients. Thyroid tissue was not studied; only peripheral blood was.

iRepertoire HTBI primers and Arm-PCR of CDR3 regions built TCR beta libraries. TCRdb fed the multiplex PCR reads into MiXCR, producing one record per CDR3 protein. Among 250,000 to 400,000 distinct CDR3 sequences listed, 15% to 20% were seen once. This clonotype was observed at least ten times. What it recognizes is unknown. Specified time point: newly diagnosed GD, antithyroid drugs for less than 3 months. RNA isolated from PBMCs was used to make the TCR library. From an endocrinology department in Xi'an, China, came the patients. CDR1 and CDR2 from the germline V gene are SNHLY and FYNNEI. V dropped 8 bases and J dropped 7; count of bases not matched to a gene: 7. The CDR3 covers 13 residues.

The clonotype comes from a female donor with Graves disease. The chain combines TRBV2 with TRBJ2-1; 8 nucleotides align to TRBD2. The material sequenced was peripheral blood mononuclear cells (PBMCs), taken at new diagnosis, from a patient treated with antithyroid drugs. Here the CDR3 reads CASGAGDPNEQFF. Written as DNA, the CDR3 is TGTGCCAGCGGAGCGGGAGATCCGAATGAGCAGTTCTTC.